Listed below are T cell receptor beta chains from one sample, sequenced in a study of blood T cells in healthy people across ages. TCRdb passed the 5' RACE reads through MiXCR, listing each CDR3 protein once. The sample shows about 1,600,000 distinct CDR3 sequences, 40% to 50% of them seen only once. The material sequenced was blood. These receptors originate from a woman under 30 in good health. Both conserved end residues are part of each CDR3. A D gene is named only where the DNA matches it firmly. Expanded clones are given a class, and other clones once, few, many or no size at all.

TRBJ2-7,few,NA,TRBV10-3,CAISESGGDEQYF,TGTGCCATCAGTGAGTCAGGGGGAGACGAGCAGTACTTC
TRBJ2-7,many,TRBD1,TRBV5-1,CASSLGDSENYEQYF,TGCGCCAGCAGCTTGGGGGACAGTGAAAACTACGAGCAGTACTTC
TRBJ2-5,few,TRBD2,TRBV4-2,CASSQGLAGGSQETQYF,TGTGCCAGCAGCCAAGGACTAGCGGGAGGGAGTCAAGAGACCCAGTACTTC
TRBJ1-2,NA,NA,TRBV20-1,CSARDTAYGYTF,TGCAGTGCTAGAGATACGGCCTATGGCTACACCTTC
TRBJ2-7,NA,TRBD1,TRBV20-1,CSANRQGAGEQYF,TGCAGTGCTAACCGCCAGGGGGCTGGGGAGCAGTACTTC
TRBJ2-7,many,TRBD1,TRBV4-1,CASSTRTGERSYEQYF,TGCGCCAGCAGCACCCGGACAGGGGAACGTTCCTACGAGCAGTACTTC
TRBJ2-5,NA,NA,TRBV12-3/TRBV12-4,CASSTRDTRYNEQYF,TGTGCCAGCAGTACCCGGGACACCCGCTACAATGAGCAGTACTTC
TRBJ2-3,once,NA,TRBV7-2,CASSRDTDGTDTQYF,TGTGCCAGCAGCCGCGACACAGATGGCACAGATACGCAGTATTTT
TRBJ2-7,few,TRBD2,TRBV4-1,CASSPGRASGFYEQYF,TGCGCCAGCAGCCCAGGAAGGGCTAGCGGTTTCTACGAGCAGTACTTC
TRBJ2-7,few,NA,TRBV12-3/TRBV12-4,CASSLLRGASYEQYF,TGTGCCAGCAGCCTCCTTCGGGGGGCCTCCTACGAGCAGTACTTC
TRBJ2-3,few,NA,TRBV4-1,CASSQAPGEWSDTQYF,TGCGCCAGCAGCCAAGCACCGGGAGAATGGTCCGATACGCAGTATTTT
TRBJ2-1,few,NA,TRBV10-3,CAITPSVLNEQFF,TGTGCCATCACCCCTAGCGTGCTCAATGAGCAGTTCTTC
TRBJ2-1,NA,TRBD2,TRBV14,CASSRRGTYNEQFF,TGTGCCAGCAGCCGGCGGGGGACCTACAATGAGCAGTTCTTC
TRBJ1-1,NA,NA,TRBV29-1,CSGREGTEAFF,TGCAGCGGCCGCGAGGGCACTGAAGCTTTCTTT
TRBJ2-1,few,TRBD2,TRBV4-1,CASSQGRFREGMVGEQFF,TGCGCCAGCAGCCAAGGACGTTTCAGGGAGGGAATGGTCGGTGAGCAGTTCTTC
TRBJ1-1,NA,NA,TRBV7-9,CASSFPNPGANTEAFF,TGTGCCAGCAGCTTTCCCAATCCAGGGGCAAACACTGAAGCTTTCTTT
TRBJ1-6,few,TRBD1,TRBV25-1,CASLDRDAANSPLHF,TGTGCCAGCCTGGACAGGGACGCCGCTAATTCACCCCTCCACTTT
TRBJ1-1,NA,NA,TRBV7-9,CASSLVSIDMNTEAFF,TGTGCCAGCAGCTTAGTGTCAATAGATATGAACACTGAAGCTTTCTTT
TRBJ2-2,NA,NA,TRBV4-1,CASSQDTTSTGELFF,TGCGCCAGCAGCCAAGATACGACTAGCACCGGGGAGCTGTTTTTT
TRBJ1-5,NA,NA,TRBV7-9,CASSSGWEGSNQPQHF,TGTGCCAGCAGCTCCGGATGGGAGGGTAGCAATCAGCCCCAGCATTTT
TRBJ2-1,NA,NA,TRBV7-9,CSSSEQGSGHNEQFF,TGTTCCAGCAGCGAACAGGGCTCCGGACACAATGAGCAGTTCTTC